The text below deals with one T cell receptor beta chain. The clone's antigen remains unknown. No much larger clonotype is one base removed from it; base qualities were not supplied. Genomic DNA was isolated from the sorted cells so that the TCRbeta CDR3 region could be sequenced. TCRbeta CDR3 regions were sequenced using the immunoSEQ Assay. In TCRdb, the immuneACCESS table is reduced to in-frame sequences with V and J assigned. These tables do not hold every clone; where another copy was compared, an unresolved V gene accounts for under half, and the others remain unexplained. The sample table shows tens of thousands of clones, and approximately 88% are seen once. The ten largest account for roughly 1.4% of the sample. These data belong to a study of OX40 agonist ivuxolimab in advanced cancers. Background for the entire study: The costimulatory receptor OX40 (CD134) was targeted by ivuxolimab, a fully human IgG2 agonistic monoclonal antibody. Intravenous ivuxolimab was administered to patients every 2 weeks at six dose levels: 0.01, 0.1, 0.3, 1.5, 3 and 10 mg/kg. Among the 52 dose-escalation patients, 19 had hepatocellular carcinoma, around 15 melanoma, 9 renal cell carcinoma and 9 head and neck cancer. A male proportion of roughly 85% and a mean age of approximately 58 years, ranging from roughly 23 to 85, were recorded for the dose-escalation cohort. Patients were allowed to have had prior anti-PD-1, anti-PD-L1 or anti-CTLA-4 therapy, and around two fifths of the dose-escalation patients had been treated with checkpoint inhibitors. Three dose-escalation patients achieved partial responses, one with hepatocellular carcinoma and two with cutaneous melanoma. Peripheral TCRbeta sequencing was intended to test whether TCR sequence diversity was altered and clonal T-cell expansion was caused by ivuxolimab. The paper reports the monotherapy dose-escalation portion (N of about 50 patients) of the phase I ivuxolimab trial.

The investigation overall reported the following: Low levels of normalized T-cell clonal expansion were also seen in some patients who did not respond. In the 0.1-3.0 mg/kg groups, partial responders had among the lowest normalized peripheral clonal expansion, particularly in CD8+ T cells. At doses of 0.1 to 3.0 mg/kg, clonal expansion of both CD4+ and CD8+ blood T cells was observed from baseline to week 6. The antigen specificity of the clonally expanded peripheral T cells was not determined. After ivuxolimab, CD8+ T cells had more expanded clones than CD4+ T cells on average.

Trimming leaves V shorter by 0 bases and J shorter by 2 bases, with the junction holding 17 bases beyond the gene matches. According to the germline V gene (reference sequence), CDR1 reads GTSNPN and CDR2 reads SVGIG. Its CDR3 holds 19 amino acids, cysteine through phenylalanine. This entry keeps only the CDR3 DNA: 57 bases, framed from base 1. Patients with autoimmune disease history or receiving systemic immunosuppression were excluded from the trial. Peripheral blood for TCR sequencing was collected from all dose cohorts at baseline, on cycle 4 day 1, and on cycle 7 day 1. Samples were obtained from an open-label, multicenter, first-in-human phase I dose-escalation trial of ivuxolimab. Adults with locally advanced or metastatic melanoma, renal cell carcinoma, hepatocellular carcinoma or head and neck squamous cell carcinoma were enrolled in the trial. CD4+ and CD8+ T cells were sorted separately from peripheral blood before TCR sequencing.

This material consisted of CD4+ or CD8+ T cells sorted from blood, taken in a trial of the OX40 agonist ivuxolimab. The source of this sequence is an adult with an advanced solid tumor such as melanoma, head and neck, liver or kidney cancer. The chain was built from TRBV30 and TRBJ1-1; TRBD1 aligns with 8 central bases. The bases are TGTGCCTGGAGTGTAAGGAGGATATCGGGGGGACAGGTTAACACTGAAGCTTTCTTT. This encodes CAWSVRRISGGQVNTEAFF. The entire variable domain, with the stretches around the CDR3 drawn from the reference TRBV30 and TRBJ1-1 proteins, is SQTIHQWPATLVQPVGSPLSLECTVEGTSNPNLYWYRQAAGRGLQLLFYSVGIGQISSEVPQNLSASRPQDRQFILSSKKLLLSDSGFYLCAWSVRRISGGQVNTEAFFGQGTRLTVV.